Listed here are 14 T cell receptor beta chains from one sample, sequenced in a study of radiotherapy plus CTLA-4 blockade in lung cancer. Assay used: immunoSEQ multiplex PCR; TCRdb lists only in-frame clones, some missing. The repertoire holds some 12,000 clones, with roughly 80% as singletons. Sequencing used peripheral blood, obtained from a patient treated with radiotherapy plus ipilimumab. Receptors originate from a human donor with non-small cell lung cancer that progressed on radiotherapy plus ipilimumab.

The V call is TRBV6-6, the J call TRBJ1-6; D possibly corresponds to TRBD1 (5 bases). V was shortened by 5 bases and J by 8 bases, with 16 bases between the two germline ends. The CDR3 has 15 residues. Germline V gene sequence: CDR1 MNHNY, CDR2 SVGAGI (reference sequence). CDR3 in amino acids: CASSHPQGDDSPLHF. Here the CDR3 DNA reads TGTGCCAGCAGTCATCCCCAGGGAGATGATTCACCCCTCCACTTT.

The chain uses TRBV21-1 and TRBJ2-7; the D call TRBD2 from the table was never checked on the DNA. TRBV21-1 is a pseudogene. The CDR3 is 8 amino acids. CDR3 coding DNA: TGTGCTCCGGGGAAGCAGTACTTC. Translating gives CAPGKQYF.

This chain connects TRBV18 to TRBJ2-1; tentatively, D is TRBD1 (7 bases). Germline values: CDR1 KGHSH, CDR2 LQKENI. Trimming removed 2 bases from V and 7 bases from J, with 12 bases in between. This CDR3 comprises 14 residues. The CDR3 sequence is CASSPGAGGNEQFF. The CDR3 DNA is TGTGCCAGCTCACCAGGGGCAGGGGGGAATGAGCAGTTCTTC.

The chain joins TRBV9 to TRBJ2-3, with 7 bases that match TRBD2. This CDR3 is built from 16 residues. V was clipped by 4 bases and J by 3 bases; unmatched bases: 11. CDR1 is SGDLS, CDR2 YYNGEE, per germline. The chain's CDR3 is CASSPLGEGRTDTQYF. CDR3 in DNA: TGTGCCAGCAGCCCCTTGGGGGAGGGTAGGACAGATACGCAGTATTTT.

This clone was seen a single time. The V gene is TRBV19, the J gene TRBJ2-7; 11 nucleotides match TRBD2. This CDR3 is built from 16 residues. Losses at the gene ends were 5 bases for V and 1 base for J; bases not matched to a gene: 7. CDR1 LNHDA and CDR2 SQIVND come from the germline V gene (reference sequence). The CDR3 sequence: CASSPSGGPNSYEQYF. CDR3 nucleotides: TGTGCCAGTAGTCCTAGCGGGGGGCCGAATTCCTACGAGCAGTACTTC.

This sequence joins TRBV6-5 and TRBJ2-2; D call uncertain. CDR1 and CDR2 from the germline V gene are MNHEY and SVGAGI. Trimming took off 0 bases at V and 7 bases at J, with 9 bases between the two ends. This CDR3 comprises 14 residues. CDR3 DNA sequence: TGTGCCAGCAGTTACTCAGGGATTAACGGGGAGCTGTTTTTT. Its protein is CASSYSGINGELFF.

The count of this clone is one. The V call is TRBV11-2, the J call TRBJ2-2; TRBD2 agrees at 11 bases. J gave up 1 base and V 4 bases, and 2 bases lay outside the gene matches. This CDR3 has 16 amino acids. Germline V gene data show CDR1 as SGHAT and CDR2 as FQNNGV. The CDR3 DNA reads as TGTGCCAGCAGCTATACTAGCGGGGGGAACACCGGGGAGCTGTTTTTT. This translates into CASSYTSGGNTGELFF.

The V call is TRBV7-2, the J call TRBJ1-1; D gene uncertain. Germline assignment: CDR1 SGHTA and CDR2 FQGNSA. The CDR3 consists of 13 residues. Trimming pared 6 bases from V and 1 base from J, leaving 9 bases between. The CDR3 DNA reads TGTGCCAGCAGACGGACCACGAACACTGAAGCTTTCTTT. Residues: CASRRTTNTEAFF.

The rearrangement links TRBV6-5 to TRBJ2-7, with 8 bases that match TRBD2. The CDR3 spans 12 residues. After removal of 2 bases from V and 7 bases from J, the junction contained 1 base not matched to a gene. From germline, CDR1 is MNHEY and CDR2 SVGAGI. The CDR3 DNA reads as TGTGCCAGCAGTTACCGGGGGGGGGAGCAGTACTTC. It specifies CASSYRGGEQYF.

The CDR3 sequence: CASSPAGTGVSFGYTF. For the CDR3, the DNA is TGCGCCAGCAGCCCCGCCGGGACAGGGGTATCGTTCGGCTACACCTTC. The V and J genes are TRBV4-1 and TRBJ1-2, with 10 bases identical to TRBD1. The CDR3 runs to 16 residues. The germline CDR1 and CDR2 sequences are MGHRA and YSYEKL. V trimming: 4 bases; J trimming: 8 bases; junction bases outside the gene matches: 13.

The V gene is TRBV10-2, the J gene TRBJ2-5; 8 bases match TRBD2. The trim removed 8 bases at V and 6 bases at J, leaving 17 bases unmatched. Germline assignment: CDR1 WSHSY and CDR2 SAAADI. This CDR3 spans 16 amino acids. The CDR3 is CASSGLGGAFGKTQYF. The CDR3 region has the DNA TGCGCCAGCTCGGGGCTCGGGGGGGCCTTCGGTAAGACCCAGTACTTC.

V gene TRBV18 combines with J gene TRBJ1-2, with 9 bases matching TRBD1. Per germline, CDR1 KGHSH and CDR2 LQKENI. CDR3 length: 16 residues. After removal of 2 bases from V and 4 bases from J, the junction contained 8 bases not matched to a gene. The DNA of the CDR3 is TGTGCCAGCTCACCAACAACAGGGGGCAGGGTCTATGGCTACACCTTC. Protein sequence: CASSPTTGGRVYGYTF.

This chain links TRBV5-1 with TRBJ2-2; 9 bases map to TRBD2. CDR1 and CDR2 (germline): SGHRS, YFSETQ. J was trimmed by 5 bases and V by 10 bases; bases with no gene match: 15. There are 16 residues in the CDR3. CDR3 nucleotides: TGCGCCCGCTACGCGGGCGGGGGGGCCGGAACCGGGGAGCTGTTTTTT. It translates to CARYAGGGAGTGELFF.

The chain uses TRBV19 and TRBJ1-2; D possibly corresponds to TRBD1 (6 bases). The germline V gene has CDR1 LNHDA and CDR2 SQIVND (reference sequence). V was shortened by 3 bases and J by 8 bases, with 19 bases between the two germline ends. The CDR3 loop spans 15 amino acids. The DNA of the CDR3 is TGTGCCAGTAGTATTAGTGTTACAGGGACGCTCGGCTACACCTTC. Residues: CASSISVTGTLGYTF. The whole variable domain, filled in from reference TRBV19 and TRBJ1-2, reads DGGITQSPKYLFRKEGQNVTLSCEQNLNHDAMYWYRQDPGQGLRLIYYSQIVNDFQKGDIAEGYSVSREKKESFPLTVTSAQKNPTAFYLCASSISVTGTLGYTFGSGTRLTVV.